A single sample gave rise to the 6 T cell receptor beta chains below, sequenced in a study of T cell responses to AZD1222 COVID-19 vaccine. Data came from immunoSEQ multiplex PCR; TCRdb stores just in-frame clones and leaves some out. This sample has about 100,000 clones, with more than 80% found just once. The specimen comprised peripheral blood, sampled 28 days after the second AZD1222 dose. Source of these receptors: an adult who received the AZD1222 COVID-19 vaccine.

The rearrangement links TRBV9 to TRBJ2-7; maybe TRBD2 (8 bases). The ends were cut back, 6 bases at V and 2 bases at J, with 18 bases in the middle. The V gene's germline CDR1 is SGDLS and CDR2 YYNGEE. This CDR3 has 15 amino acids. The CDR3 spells CASNGGDSNPYEQYF. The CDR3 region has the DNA TGTGCCAGCAACGGGGGGGACAGCAACCCCTACGAGCAGTACTTC.

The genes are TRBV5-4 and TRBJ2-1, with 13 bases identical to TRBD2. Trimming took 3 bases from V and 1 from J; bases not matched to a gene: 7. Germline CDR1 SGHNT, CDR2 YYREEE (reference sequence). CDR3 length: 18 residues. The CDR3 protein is CASSSWTSGSHSYNEQFF. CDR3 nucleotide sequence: TGTGCCAGCAGCTCCTGGACTAGCGGGAGCCATTCCTACAATGAGCAGTTCTTC.

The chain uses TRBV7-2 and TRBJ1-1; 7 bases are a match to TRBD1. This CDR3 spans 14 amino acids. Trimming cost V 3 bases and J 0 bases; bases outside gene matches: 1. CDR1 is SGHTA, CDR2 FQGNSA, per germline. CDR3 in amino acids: CASSLTGMNTEAFF. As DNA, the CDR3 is TGTGCCAGCAGCTTGACAGGGATGAACACTGAAGCTTTCTTT.

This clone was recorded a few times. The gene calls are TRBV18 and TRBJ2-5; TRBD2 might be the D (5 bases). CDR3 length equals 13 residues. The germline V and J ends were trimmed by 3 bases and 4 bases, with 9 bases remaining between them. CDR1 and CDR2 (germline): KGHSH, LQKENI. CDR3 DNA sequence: TGTGCCAGCTCACCCCGGGGATTAGAGACCCAGTACTTC. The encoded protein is CASSPRGLETQYF.

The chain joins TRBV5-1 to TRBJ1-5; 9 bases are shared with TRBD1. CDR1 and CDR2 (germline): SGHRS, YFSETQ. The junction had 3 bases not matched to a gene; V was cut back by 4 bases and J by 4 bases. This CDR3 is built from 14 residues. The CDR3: CASSPGQGNQPQHF. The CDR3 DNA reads TGCGCCAGCAGCCCGGGACAGGGAAATCAGCCCCAGCATTTT.

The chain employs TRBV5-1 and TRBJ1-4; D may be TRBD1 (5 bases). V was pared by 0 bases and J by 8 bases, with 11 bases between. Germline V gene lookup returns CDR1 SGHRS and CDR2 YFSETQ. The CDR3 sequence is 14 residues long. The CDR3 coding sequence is TGCGCCAGCAGCTTGGGCAGGGCGAGCGAAAAACTGTTTTTT. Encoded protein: CASSLGRASEKLFF.